This T cell receptor (beta chain) was sequenced during a study of T cell responses to AZD1222 COVID-19 vaccine. The study's findings and limits: Repertoire sampling happened only post peak T cell response. Increased Spike-specific TCR breadth and depth were observed after two AZD1222 doses. Females outnumbered males among donors, who were mostly white British; clonal diversity was possibly underestimated. Vaccine-associated CD4 TCRs spanned spike, dominant at 160-218 and 743-854.

Notes on this clone: The target antigen is unknown.

TCRdb's table, derived via immunoSEQ multiplex PCR, lists solely in-frame clones and lacks some. The sample contains fewer than 200,000 clones, almost 95% of which appear only once. The sequence derives from an adult in good health. This sample comprised peripheral blood, obtained on day 0 of AZD1222 vaccination.

The CDR3 nucleotides read TGTGCCAGCAGCCAAAAGGAGACAGGAGGGGTGCGGCAGCCCCAGCATTTT. Translation: CASSQKETGGVRQPQHF. This chain joins TRBV3-1 (or the pseudogene TRBV3-2) and TRBJ1-5; D perhaps matches TRBD1 (6 bases). CDR1 and CDR2 from the germline V gene are LGHDT and YNNKEL (reference sequence). Trimming pared 2 bases from V and 7 bases from J, leaving 21 bases between. This CDR3 is built from 17 residues.